Shown below are 21 T cell receptor beta chains from a single sample sequenced in a study of T-cell memory formation after mild COVID-19. TCRdb independently ran MiXCR on the 5' RACE reads; one entry per CDR3 protein. Among approximately 450,000 distinct CDR3 sequences, roughly 20% were seen once, and the ten largest hold 9% to 15%. Sequences were obtained from PBMCs or a T cell subset sorted from them (not recorded which). The receptors originated from an adult woman who had mild COVID-19 (a few samples of this study predate the infection). Cell type and time point are not known.

The chain couples TRBV7-8 to TRBJ1-1; 7 bases match TRBD1. Per germline, CDR1 SGHVS and CDR2 FQNEAQ. This CDR3 region has 16 residues. The ends lost 0 bases at V and 1 base at J; junction bases unmatched: 5. Here the CDR3 reads CASSLAGQVRNTEAFF. In nucleotides, the CDR3 is TGTGCCAGCAGCTTAGCAGGACAGGTGAGGAACACTGAAGCTTTCTTT.

This clonotype was seen at least ten times. DNA of the CDR3: TGTGCCAGCAGCTCAGGGACCCAGTATGGCTACACCTTC. It codes for CASSSGTQYGYTF. The chain has TRBV7-6 and TRBJ1-2, with a weak D call TRBD1 (5 bases). This CDR3 region has 13 residues. Trimming removed 4 bases at V and 5 bases at J, with 11 bases between. Germline lookup yields CDR1 SGHVS and CDR2 FNYEAQ.

The DNA of the CDR3 is TGTGCCACCAGCAGGGCGCTTCAGACCCAAGAGACCCAGTACTTC. It yields the protein CATSRALQTQETQYF. The rearrangement joins TRBV15 to TRBJ2-5, with D uncertain. Germline V gene lookup returns CDR1 LNHNV and CDR2 YYDKDF (reference sequence). The ends were cut back, 3 bases at V and 1 base at J, with 12 bases in the middle. CDR3 length: 15 residues.

This clonotype was counted a few times. The chain is built from TRBV19 and TRBJ1-1; 7 nucleotides agree with TRBD1. The germline V gene has CDR1 LNHDA and CDR2 SQIVND (reference sequence). V gave up 4 bases and J gave up 5 bases; unmatched junction bases: 13. The CDR3 sequence is 16 residues long. The CDR3 is CASSTPGNPGGTEAFF. The CDR3 region has the DNA TGTGCCAGTAGTACCCCAGGGAACCCAGGGGGGACTGAAGCTTTCTTT.

The chain recombines TRBV6-2 or TRBV6-3 with TRBJ2-7; TRBD1 matches at 7 bases. The germline CDR1 and CDR2 sequences are MNHEY and SVGEGT. The CDR3 is made up of 13 amino acids. J lost 0 bases, V lost 8 bases, and 4 bases had no gene match. In DNA form, the CDR3 reads TGTGCCAGCGGACAGGAAAGCTCCTACGAGCAGTACTTC. It codes for CASGQESSYEQYF.

This clonotype turned up a few times. The rearrangement uses TRBV20-1 and TRBJ2-2; TRBD1 matches at 7 bases. Germline loops: CDR1 DFQATT, CDR2 SNEGSKA (reference sequence). Trimming at V came to 6 bases and at J to 0 bases, leaving 1 base not matched to a gene. The CDR3 covers 13 residues. CDR3 bases: TGCAGTGCACAGGGGACGAACACCGGGGAGCTGTTTTTT. It encodes CSAQGTNTGELFF.

The rearrangement links TRBV4-1 to TRBJ2-5, with D perhaps matching TRBD2 (6 bases). The CDR3 runs to 15 residues. Germline V CDR1 and CDR2: MGHRA, YSYEKL. V shed 0 bases and J shed 9 bases, with 17 bases lying between them. The CDR3 is CASSQDRRVDAAQYF. The CDR3 DNA reads as TGCGCCAGCAGCCAAGATCGGAGGGTGGACGCGGCCCAGTACTTC.

This chain connects TRBV3-1 to TRBJ1-2; D possibly corresponds to TRBD1 (6 bases). The germline CDR1 and CDR2 sequences are LGHDT and YNNKEL (reference sequence). This CDR3 comprises 16 residues. The V gene lost 5 bases and the J gene lost 4 bases, with 20 bases spanning the gap. CDR3 DNA sequence: TGTGCCAGCAGCTCCGAAGGATGGACAGACATCTATGGCTACACCTTC. This translates into CASSSEGWTDIYGYTF.

This clonotype occurred a few times. The chain recombines TRBV6-6 with TRBJ2-1, with 7 bases matching TRBD2. The V gene's germline CDR1 is MNHNY and CDR2 SVGAGI (reference sequence). The V gene end was trimmed by 6 bases and the J gene end by 3 bases; junction bases not matched to a gene: 11. This CDR3 contains 16 residues. The DNA of the CDR3 is TGTGCCAGCAGAGACCCACAAGCGGGGCTCTACAATGAGCAGTTCTTC. Translating gives CASRDPQAGLYNEQFF.

The chain carries TRBV3-1 and TRBJ2-1; the match to TRBD2 covers 13 bases. The trim removed 3 bases at V and 9 bases at J, leaving 11 bases unmatched. CDR3 length equals 17 residues. Germline lookup yields CDR1 LGHDT and CDR2 YNNKEL (reference sequence). The CDR3: CASSHHYPTSGGVEQFF. CDR3 DNA: TGTGCCAGCAGCCATCATTACCCCACTAGCGGGGGGGTTGAGCAGTTCTTC.

The V and J genes are TRBV18 and TRBJ2-2; no definite D call. V was shortened by 0 bases and J by 0 bases, with 2 bases between the two germline ends. Germline lookup yields CDR1 KGHSH and CDR2 LQKENI. This CDR3 is 14 amino acids long. The CDR3 sequence is CASSPPSNTGELFF. DNA of the CDR3: TGTGCCAGCTCACCACCGTCGAACACCGGGGAGCTGTTTTTT.

There are many counts of this clonotype. This chain uses TRBV21-1 with TRBJ2-7. TRBV21-1 is tagged as a pseudogene. This CDR3 is 14 amino acids long. The CDR3 DNA reads as TGTGCCAGCAGCAAAGGCGGAGAGTCCTACGAGCAGTACTTC. Its protein is CASSKGGESYEQYF.

This clonotype was counted a few times. This chain uses TRBV20-1 with TRBJ1-1, with D hard to call. V was shortened by 6 bases and J by 5 bases, with 13 bases between the two germline ends. Per germline, CDR1 DFQATT and CDR2 SNEGSKA (reference sequence). This CDR3 region has 12 residues. CDR3 residues: CSASRTQTEAFF. The CDR3 DNA is TGCAGTGCCAGTAGGACGCAAACTGAAGCTTTCTTT.

This chain connects TRBV9 to TRBJ2-4; D perhaps matches TRBD1 (5 bases). CDR3 size: 15 residues. V dropped 4 bases and J dropped 5 bases, with 16 bases sitting between them. Germline V lookup: CDR1 SGDLS, CDR2 YYNGEE. CDR3 protein: CASSREPGNENIQYF. The CDR3 bases are TGTGCCAGCAGCCGCGAACCAGGGAACGAAAACATTCAGTACTTC.

V usage is TRBV6-5 and J usage is TRBJ2-5, with TRBD2 matching over 14 bases. The CDR3 runs to 19 residues. Germline V gene data show CDR1 as MNHEY and CDR2 as SVGAGI. V dropped 5 bases and J dropped 5; count of bases not matched to a gene: 16. This CDR3 is CASSTSGRLAGGFFETQYF. The CDR3 DNA sequence: TGTGCCAGCAGTACCTCAGGTCGACTAGCGGGGGGGTTTTTTGAGACCCAGTACTTC.

This clonotype came up a few times. The chain links TRBV29-1 to TRBJ2-7; D is unclear. The V gene's germline CDR1 is SQVTM and CDR2 ANQGSEA. The CDR3 is 13 residues long. V lost 4 bases and J 2 bases, leaving 12 bases between the germline ends. The CDR3, as DNA: TGCAGCGTTGTCGGCAGGCGCACCTACGAGCAGTACTTC. It is translated as CSVVGRRTYEQYF.

Only a few counts were recorded for this clonotype. The chain links TRBV7-6 to TRBJ2-5; no firm D call. CDR1 is SGHVS, CDR2 FNYEAQ, per germline. V lost 5 bases and J 3 bases, leaving 7 bases between the germline ends. This CDR3 has 12 amino acids. CDR3 in amino acids: CASSRSEETQYF. The CDR3 bases are TGTGCCAGCAGCCGCAGCGAAGAGACCCAGTACTTC. Full variable domain (outside the CDR3, taken from reference TRBV7-6 and TRBJ2-5): GAGVSQSPRYKVTKRGQDVALRCDPISGHVSLYWYRQALGQGPEFLTYFNYEAQQDKSGLPNDRFSAERPEGSISTLTIQRTEQRDSAMYRCASSRSEETQYFGPGTRLLVL.

The J gene is TRBJ2-5, the V gene TRBV10-3; 9 bases map to TRBD2. Germline V gene data show CDR1 as ENHRY and CDR2 as SYGVKD. The CDR3 is made up of 14 amino acids. V lost 10 bases to trimming and J lost 1 base; unmatched junction nucleotides: 7. For the CDR3, the DNA is TGTGCCACAAGGGATAGCGGGGGCCAAGAGACCCAGTACTTC. It encodes CATRDSGGQETQYF.

This clonotype has more than one count but fewer than ten. The V call is TRBV2, the J call TRBJ2-2; D is unclear. Trimming stripped 3 bases from V and 6 bases from J, with 2 bases between. Looked up from germline, CDR1 is SNHLY and CDR2 is FYNNEI. The CDR3 consists of 11 residues. CDR3 in DNA: TGTGCCAGCAGTGAGTCCGGGGAGCTGTTTTTT. It is translated as CASSESGELFF.

The gene calls are TRBV9 and TRBJ1-2; possibly TRBD1 for D (6 bases). The germline V and J ends were trimmed by 1 base and 8 bases, with 15 bases remaining between them. Per the germline V gene, CDR1 is SGDLS and CDR2 is YYNGEE. The length of the CDR3 is 14 residues. CDR3 in amino acids: CASSVSPGVEGYTF. Written as DNA, the CDR3 is TGTGCCAGCAGCGTATCCCCAGGGGTGGAGGGCTACACCTTC.

This clonotype was counted between two and nine times. The chain recombines TRBV7-8 with TRBJ1-1; possible D gene TRBD1, 6 bases. This CDR3 is built from 14 residues. Germline CDR1 reads SGHVS; CDR2 reads FQNEAQ. Trimming removed 1 base from V and 3 bases from J, with 9 bases in between. CDR3 in DNA: TGTGCCAGCAGCTTAGTAGGGGGAGACACTGAAGCTTTCTTT. The encoded protein is CASSLVGGDTEAFF.